The present T cell receptor beta chain was sequenced within a study of cytomegalovirus exposure and HLA in healthy donors. As concerns this clone: What it binds is unknown.

Whole-study findings and limits: In vitro confirmation showed three CMV-associated chains to be CMV antigen specific. For most subjects, TCR beta sequences were reported to predict HLA-A and HLA-B alleles with accuracy. Serostatus for CMV was the only available immune exposure information. It is likely that the observed cluster of highly shared sequence variants was a sequencing artifact.

Both 60 Vbeta primers and 13 Jbeta primers went into the PCR. Produced via immunoSEQ multiplex PCR; TCRdb's table is partial and in-frame only. The repertoire has over 70,000 clones, 77% of them found once; the top ten carry roughly 3.5%. The specimen sequenced was PBMCs. The sequence derives from a man aged 25 to 40 in good health and CMV-seronegative.

CDR3 DNA sequence: TGTGCCAGTAGTTTAGGGTCACTAGCCTTCACAGATACGCAGTATTTT. Its translation: CASSLGSLAFTDTQYF. The gene calls are TRBV19 and TRBJ2-3, with a tentative D call TRBD2 (6 bases). Per the germline V gene, CDR1 is LNHDA and CDR2 is SQIVND (reference sequence). CDR3 length: 16 amino acids. With 5 bases removed from V and 2 bases from J, the gap between germline ends came to 17 bases.